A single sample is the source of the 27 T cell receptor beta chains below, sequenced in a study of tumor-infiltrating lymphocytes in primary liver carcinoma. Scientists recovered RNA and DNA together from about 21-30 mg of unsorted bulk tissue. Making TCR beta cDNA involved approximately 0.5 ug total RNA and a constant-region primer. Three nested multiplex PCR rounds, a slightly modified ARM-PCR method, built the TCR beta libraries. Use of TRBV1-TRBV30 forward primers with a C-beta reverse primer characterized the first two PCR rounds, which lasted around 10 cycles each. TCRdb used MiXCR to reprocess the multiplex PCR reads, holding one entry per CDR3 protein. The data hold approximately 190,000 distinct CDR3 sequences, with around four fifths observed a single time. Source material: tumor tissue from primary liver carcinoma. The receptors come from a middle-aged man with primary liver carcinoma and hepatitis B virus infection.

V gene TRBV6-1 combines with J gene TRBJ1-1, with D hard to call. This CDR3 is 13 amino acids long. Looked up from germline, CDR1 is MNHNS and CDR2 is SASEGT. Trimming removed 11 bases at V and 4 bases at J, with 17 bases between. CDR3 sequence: CAGSRERVTEAFF. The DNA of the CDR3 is TGTGCCGGCTCACGGGAGCGGGTCACTGAAGCTTTCTTT.

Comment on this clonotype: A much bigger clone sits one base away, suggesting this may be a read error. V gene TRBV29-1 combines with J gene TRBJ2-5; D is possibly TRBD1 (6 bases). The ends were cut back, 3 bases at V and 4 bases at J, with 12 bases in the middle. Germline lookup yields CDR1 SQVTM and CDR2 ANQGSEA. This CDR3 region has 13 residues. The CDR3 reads CSVDETGGETQYF. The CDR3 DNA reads TGCAGCGTTGATGAGACAGGCGGAGAGACCCAGTACTTC.

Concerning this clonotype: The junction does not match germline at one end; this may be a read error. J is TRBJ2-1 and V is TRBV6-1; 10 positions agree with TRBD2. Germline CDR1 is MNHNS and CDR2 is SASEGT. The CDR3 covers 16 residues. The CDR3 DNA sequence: TGTGTCAGCAGAGCCATTCGGACTAGCGGTTACATTGAGCAGTTCTTC. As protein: CVSRAIRTSGYIEQFF.

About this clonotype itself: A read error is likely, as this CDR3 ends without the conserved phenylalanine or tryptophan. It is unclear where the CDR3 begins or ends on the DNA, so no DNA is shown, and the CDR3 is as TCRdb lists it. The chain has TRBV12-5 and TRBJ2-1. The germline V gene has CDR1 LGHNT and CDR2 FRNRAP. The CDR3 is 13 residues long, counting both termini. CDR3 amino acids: CASGSDVGLKQSC.

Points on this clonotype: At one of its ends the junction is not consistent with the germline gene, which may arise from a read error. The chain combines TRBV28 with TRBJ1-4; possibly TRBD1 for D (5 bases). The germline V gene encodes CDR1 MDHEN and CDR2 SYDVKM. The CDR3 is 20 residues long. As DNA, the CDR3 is TGTGCCAGTAGTTTAATAGGTCAGGTGAATACGGGGGTCCAGAATGAAAAACTGTTTTTT. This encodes CASSLIGQVNTGVQNEKLFF. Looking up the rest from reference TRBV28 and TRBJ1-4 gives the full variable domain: DVKVTQSSRYLVKRTGEKVFLECVQDMDHENMFWYRQDPGLGLRLIYFSYDVKMKEKGDIPEGYSVSREKKERFSLILESASTNQTSMYLCASSLIGQVNTGVQNEKLFFGSGTQLSVL.

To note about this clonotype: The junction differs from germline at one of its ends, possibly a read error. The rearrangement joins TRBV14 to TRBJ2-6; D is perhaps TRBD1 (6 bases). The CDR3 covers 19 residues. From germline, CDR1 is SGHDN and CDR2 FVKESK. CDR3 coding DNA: TGCGCCGGCAGCCCACGATGGACAGTGCTCCTCTCTGGGGCCAACGTCCTGACTTTC. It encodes CAGSPRWTVLLSGANVLTF.

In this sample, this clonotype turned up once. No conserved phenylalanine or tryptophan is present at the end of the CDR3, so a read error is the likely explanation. The DNA of the CDR3 is TGTACCAGCAGCTTAGATAGGGGCAGGAGGTTCTACAATGAGCAGTTCTTA. Its translation is CTSSLDRGRRFYNEQFL. V is TRBV11-2 and J is TRBJ2-1; D may match TRBD1 or TRBD2 (5 bases each). This CDR3 is 17 amino acids long. CDR1 and CDR2 (germline): SGHAT, FQNNGV.

The CDR3 reads CASISSRDSSYMQYF. The CDR3 bases are TGTGCCAGCATCTCATCCCGGGACTCCTCCTACATGCAGTACTTC. The rearrangement uses TRBV11-1 and TRBJ2-7; D possibly corresponds to TRBD2 (6 bases). Germline CDR1 reads SGHAT; CDR2 reads FQDESV (reference sequence). V was trimmed by 7 bases and J by 9 bases, leaving 25 bases between them. This CDR3 has 15 amino acids.

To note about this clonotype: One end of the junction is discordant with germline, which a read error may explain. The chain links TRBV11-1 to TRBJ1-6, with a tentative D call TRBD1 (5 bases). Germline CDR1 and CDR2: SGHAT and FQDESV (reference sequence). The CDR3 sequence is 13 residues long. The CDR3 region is CDSSRTLISPLQF. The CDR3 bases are TGTGACAGCAGCCGGACACTGATTTCACCCCTCCAATTT.

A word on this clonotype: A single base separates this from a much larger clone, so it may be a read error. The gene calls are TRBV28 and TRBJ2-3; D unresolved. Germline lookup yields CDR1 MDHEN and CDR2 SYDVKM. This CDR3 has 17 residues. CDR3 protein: CVSSLTTVGISTDTQYF. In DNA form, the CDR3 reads TGTGTCAGCAGTTTAACGACCGTGGGAATTAGCACAGATACGCAGTATTTT.

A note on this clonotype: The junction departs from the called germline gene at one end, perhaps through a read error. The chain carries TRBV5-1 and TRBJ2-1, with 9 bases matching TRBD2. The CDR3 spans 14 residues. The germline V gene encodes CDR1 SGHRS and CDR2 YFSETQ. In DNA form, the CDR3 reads TGCGCCAGCAGCTTGCGGACTAGCGAGAATGTGCAGTTCTTC. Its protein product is CASSLRTSENVQFF.

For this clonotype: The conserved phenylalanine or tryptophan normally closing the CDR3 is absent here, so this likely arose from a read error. For the CDR3, the DNA is TGTGCCAGCAGTTACTCGAGTCGGATCACTGAAGCTTTCTAT. Its protein is CASSYSSRITEAFY. The chain uses TRBV6-2 or TRBV6-3 and TRBJ1-1, with D unclear. In germline, CDR1 is MNHEY, CDR2 SVGEGT. The CDR3 has 14 residues. V was pared by 0 bases and J by 4 bases, with 9 bases between.

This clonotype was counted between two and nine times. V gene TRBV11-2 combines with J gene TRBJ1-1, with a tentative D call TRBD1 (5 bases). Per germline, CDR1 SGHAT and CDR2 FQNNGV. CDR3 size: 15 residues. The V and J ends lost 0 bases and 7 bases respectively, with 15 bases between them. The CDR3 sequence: CASSLDRGLHGEAFF. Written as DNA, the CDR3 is TGTGCCAGCAGCTTAGATCGGGGCCTGCATGGTGAAGCTTTCTTT. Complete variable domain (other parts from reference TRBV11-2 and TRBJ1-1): EAGVAQSPRYKIIEKRQSVAFWCNPISGHATLYWYQQILGQGPKLLIQFQNNGVVDDSQLPKDRFSAERLKGVDSTLKIQPAKLEDSAVYLCASSLDRGLHGEAFFGQGTRLTVV.

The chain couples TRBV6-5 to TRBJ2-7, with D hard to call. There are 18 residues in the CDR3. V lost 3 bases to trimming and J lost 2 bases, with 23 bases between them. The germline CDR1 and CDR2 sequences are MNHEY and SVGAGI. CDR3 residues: CASSYKGPTTSIPYEQYF. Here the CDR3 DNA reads TGTGCCAGCAGTTATAAGGGCCCTACCACCTCGATACCCTACGAGCAGTACTTC.

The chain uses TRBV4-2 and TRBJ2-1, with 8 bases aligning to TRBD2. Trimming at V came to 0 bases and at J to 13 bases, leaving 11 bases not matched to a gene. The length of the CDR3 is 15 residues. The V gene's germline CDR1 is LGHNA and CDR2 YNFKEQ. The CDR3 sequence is CASSQEQQRECGQFF. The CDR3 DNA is TGTGCCAGCAGCCAAGAACAGCAGCGGGAGTGCGGACAGTTCTTC.

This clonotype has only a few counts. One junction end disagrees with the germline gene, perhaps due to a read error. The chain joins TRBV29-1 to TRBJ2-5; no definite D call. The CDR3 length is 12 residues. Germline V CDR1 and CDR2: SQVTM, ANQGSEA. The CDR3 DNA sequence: TGCAGCGCCGCGACTTTGCAGGAGATCCAGTACTTC. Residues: CSAATLQEIQYF.

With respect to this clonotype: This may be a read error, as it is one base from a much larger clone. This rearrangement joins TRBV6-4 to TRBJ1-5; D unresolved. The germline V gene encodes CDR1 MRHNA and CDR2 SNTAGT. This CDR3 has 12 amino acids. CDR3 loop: CARRGTYQPHHF. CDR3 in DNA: TGTGCCAGGAGAGGAACATATCAGCCCCATCATTTT.

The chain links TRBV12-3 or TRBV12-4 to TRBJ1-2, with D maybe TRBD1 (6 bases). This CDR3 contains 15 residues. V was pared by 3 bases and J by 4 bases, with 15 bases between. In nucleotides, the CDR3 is TGTGCCAGCAGTTTCGGGGGCACATTGCCCTATGGCTACACCTTC. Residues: CASSFGGTLPYGYTF.

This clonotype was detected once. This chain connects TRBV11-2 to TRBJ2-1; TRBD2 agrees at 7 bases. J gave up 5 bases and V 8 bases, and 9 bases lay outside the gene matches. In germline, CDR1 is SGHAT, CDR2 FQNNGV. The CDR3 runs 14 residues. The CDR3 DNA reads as TGTGCCAGCTTTAGCGGGCCACTCGACAATGAGCAGTTCTTC. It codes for CASFSGPLDNEQFF.

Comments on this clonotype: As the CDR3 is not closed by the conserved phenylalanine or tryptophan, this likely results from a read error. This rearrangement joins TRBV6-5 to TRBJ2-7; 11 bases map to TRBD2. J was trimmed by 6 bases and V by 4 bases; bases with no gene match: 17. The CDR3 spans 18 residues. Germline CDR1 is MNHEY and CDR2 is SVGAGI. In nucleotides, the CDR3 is TGTGCCAGCAGTTCACTCCAGTCTATGACTAGCGGGACGGGCGAGCAGTACTAC. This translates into CASSSLQSMTSGTGEQYY.

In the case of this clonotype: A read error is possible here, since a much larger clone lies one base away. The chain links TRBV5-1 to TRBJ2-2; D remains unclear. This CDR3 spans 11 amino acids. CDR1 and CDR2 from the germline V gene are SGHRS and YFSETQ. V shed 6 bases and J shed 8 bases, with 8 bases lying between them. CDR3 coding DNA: TGCGCCAGCACCCGCGGTGGGGAGCTGTTTTTT. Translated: CASTRGGELFF.

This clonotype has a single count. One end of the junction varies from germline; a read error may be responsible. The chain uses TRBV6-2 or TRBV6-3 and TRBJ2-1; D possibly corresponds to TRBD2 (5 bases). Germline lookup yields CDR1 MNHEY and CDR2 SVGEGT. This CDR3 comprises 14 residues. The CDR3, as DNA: TGTGCCAACAGTTACCGGGAATTCTACAATGAGCAGTTCTTC. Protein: CANSYREFYNEQFF.

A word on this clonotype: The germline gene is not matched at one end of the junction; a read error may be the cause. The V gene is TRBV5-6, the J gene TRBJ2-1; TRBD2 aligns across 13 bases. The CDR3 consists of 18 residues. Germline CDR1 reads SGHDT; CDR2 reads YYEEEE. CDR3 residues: CASSRGLAGILTYYEQFF. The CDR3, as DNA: TGTGCCAGCAGCCGGGGACTAGCGGGAATTTTGACCTACTATGAGCAGTTCTTC.

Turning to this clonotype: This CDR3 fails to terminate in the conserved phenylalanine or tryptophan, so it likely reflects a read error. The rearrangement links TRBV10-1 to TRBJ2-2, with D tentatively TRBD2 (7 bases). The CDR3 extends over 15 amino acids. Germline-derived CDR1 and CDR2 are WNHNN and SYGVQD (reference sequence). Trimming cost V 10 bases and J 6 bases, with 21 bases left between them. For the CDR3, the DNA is TGCGCCAACAGGGAGGACGCGAGCGGGGCCGGGGAGCTGTTTCTT. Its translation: CANREDASGAGELFL.

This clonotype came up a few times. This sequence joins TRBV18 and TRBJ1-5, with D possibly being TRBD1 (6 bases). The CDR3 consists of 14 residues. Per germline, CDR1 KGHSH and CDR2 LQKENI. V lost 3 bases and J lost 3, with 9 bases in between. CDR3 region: CASSPGQPNQPQHF. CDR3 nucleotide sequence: TGTGCCAGCTCACCTGGACAGCCCAATCAGCCCCAGCATTTT. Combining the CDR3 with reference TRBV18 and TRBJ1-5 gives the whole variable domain NAGVMQNPRHLVRRRGQEARLRCSPMKGHSHVYWYRQLPEEGLKFMVYLQKENIIDESGMPKERFSAEFPKEGPSILRIQQVVRGDSAAYFCASSPGQPNQPQHFGDGTRLSIL.

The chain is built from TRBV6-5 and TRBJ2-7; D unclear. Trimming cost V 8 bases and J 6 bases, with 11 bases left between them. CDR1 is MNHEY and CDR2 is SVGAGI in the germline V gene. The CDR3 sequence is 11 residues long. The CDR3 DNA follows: TGTGCCAGCGATTCGGATCGCGAGCAGTACTTC. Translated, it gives CASDSDREQYF.

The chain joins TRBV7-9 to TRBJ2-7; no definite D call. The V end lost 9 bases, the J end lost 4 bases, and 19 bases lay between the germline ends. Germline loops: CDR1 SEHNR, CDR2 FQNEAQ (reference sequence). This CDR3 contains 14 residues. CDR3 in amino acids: CASITTGPPYEQYF. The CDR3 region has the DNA TGTGCCAGTATCACTACGGGCCCCCCATACGAGCAGTACTTC.